These 17 T cell receptor beta chains share one sample of origin, sequenced in a study of cytomegalovirus exposure and HLA in healthy donors. PCR was performed using 60 Vbeta and 13 Jbeta primers. Produced via immunoSEQ multiplex PCR; TCRdb's table is partial and in-frame only. The sample shows around 160,000 clones, 70% to 80% of them seen only once. The sequencing input was PBMCs. The receptors originated from a man over 45 in good health and CMV-seropositive.

This clone was seen a few times. This sequence joins TRBV19 and TRBJ1-1; TRBD1 is a possible D gene (6 bases). V lost 5 bases, J lost 6 bases, and 16 bases lay in between. The CDR3 covers 14 residues. Germline V gene data show CDR1 as LNHDA and CDR2 as SQIVND (reference sequence). CDR3 in DNA: TGTGCCAGTAGTCTCGCAAGGGGGGGGCCTGAAGCTTTCTTT. Its protein is CASSLARGGPEAFF.

This chain uses TRBV7-9 with TRBJ2-1, with 8 bases identical to TRBD1. The CDR3 sequence is 15 residues long. The V and J ends lost 5 bases and 2 bases, in that order; junction bases with no gene match: 5. Per germline, CDR1 SEHNR and CDR2 FQNEAQ (reference sequence). CDR3 region: CASSVDRGTYNEQFF. The CDR3 DNA is TGTGCCAGCAGCGTAGACAGGGGAACCTACAATGAGCAGTTCTTC.

The chain employs TRBV5-1 and TRBJ1-4; maybe TRBD1 (6 bases). The germline CDR1 and CDR2 sequences are SGHRS and YFSETQ. The V end lost 5 bases, the J end lost 8 bases, and 10 bases lay between the germline ends. CDR3 length equals 12 residues. In DNA form, the CDR3 reads TGCGCCAGCAGTTCCGGGACAGAAAAACTGTTTTTT. It yields the protein CASSSGTEKLFF.

This clone was detected only a few times. The genes are TRBV10-1 and TRBJ2-7, with a possible D match to TRBD2 (6 bases). V lost 2 bases to trimming and J lost 2 bases, with 7 bases between them. The CDR3 spans 13 residues. Germline assignment: CDR1 WNHNN and CDR2 SYGVQD (reference sequence). CDR3 in DNA: TGCGCCAGCAGTGAGCGGGGGACCTACGAGCAGTACTTC. Residues: CASSERGTYEQYF.

The chain combines TRBV7-9 with TRBJ2-5, with D maybe TRBD1 (5 bases). Between the trimmed V and J ends, which lost 2 bases and 3 bases, there was a span of 13 bases. Germline V gene data show CDR1 as SEHNR and CDR2 as FQNEAQ (reference sequence). This CDR3 is built from 15 residues. This chain's CDR3 is CASSLPWATEETQYF. DNA for the CDR3: TGTGCCAGCAGCTTACCCTGGGCGACAGAAGAGACCCAGTACTTC.

The chain links TRBV6-6 to TRBJ1-2; 8 bases are shared with TRBD1. This CDR3 comprises 14 residues. CDR1 MNHNY and CDR2 SVGAGI come from the germline V gene (reference sequence). The ends lost 8 bases at V and 4 bases at J; junction bases unmatched: 9. CDR3 bases: TGTGCCAGCCAATCGCCAGGGGGCAGCTATGGCTACACCTTC. Amino acid sequence: CASQSPGGSYGYTF.

This clone has a handful of counts. DNA of the CDR3: TGTGCCAGCAGAACCGGGACAGGCTCCTACGAGCAGTACTTC. Translation: CASRTGTGSYEQYF. The V and J genes are TRBV11-1 and TRBJ2-7; 8 bases match TRBD1. V dropped 6 bases and J dropped 0; count of bases not matched to a gene: 4. CDR1 SGHAT and CDR2 FQDESV come from the germline V gene (reference sequence). The length of the CDR3 is 14 residues.

V gene TRBV19 combines with J gene TRBJ2-5, with D possibly TRBD1 on 7 matching bases. The germline CDR1 and CDR2 sequences are LNHDA and SQIVND (reference sequence). V dropped 8 bases and J dropped 1 base, with 23 bases sitting between them. The CDR3 has 17 residues. The CDR3 DNA follows: TGTGCCAGTGCCTTAATAACCGCGGGACAGCTCCAAGAGACCCAGTACTTC. It specifies CASALITAGQLQETQYF.

The CDR3 sequence: CASSGGVRLYTDTQYF. In DNA form, the CDR3 reads TGTGCCAGCAGCGGGGGGGTGCGATTATACACAGATACGCAGTATTTT. The V call is TRBV7-9, the J call TRBJ2-3; 7 bases map to TRBD2. The V gene end was trimmed by 5 bases and the J gene end by 2 bases; junction bases not matched to a gene: 10. The V gene's germline CDR1 is SEHNR and CDR2 FQNEAQ (reference sequence). The CDR3 sequence is 16 residues long.

This clone showed up just a few times. This sequence joins TRBV5-6 and TRBJ2-5, with TRBD1 matching 12 bases. Trimming cost V 3 bases and J 5 bases; bases outside gene matches: 5. The CDR3 is made up of 15 amino acids. The germline V gene encodes CDR1 SGHDT and CDR2 YYEEEE. In DNA, the CDR3 is TGTGCCAGCAGCTGGGCCGGGACAGGGGGCGAGACCCAGTACTTC. This translates into CASSWAGTGGETQYF.

V gene TRBV4-3 combines with J gene TRBJ1-2; 7 bases map to TRBD1. CDR1 LGHNA and CDR2 YSLEER come from the germline V gene. The CDR3 runs to 15 residues. J was trimmed by 3 bases and V by 4 bases; bases with no gene match: 8. This chain's CDR3 is CASSLGGAEDYGYTF. The CDR3 DNA follows: TGCGCCAGCAGCCTAGGGGGCGCGGAAGACTATGGCTACACCTTC.

The chain combines TRBV2 with TRBJ1-3; 7 bases match TRBD1. This CDR3 has 15 amino acids. Germline V gene data show CDR1 as SNHLY and CDR2 as FYNNEI. With 2 bases clipped from V and 9 bases from J, the junction kept 10 bases outside the gene matches. The CDR3 DNA is TGTGCCAGCAGTGAACAGGGGGGTTCTAAGGGCACCATATATTTT. This codes for CASSEQGGSKGTIYF.

This clone was recorded once. The chain combines TRBV5-4 with TRBJ1-2; D is unresolved. The CDR3 contains 16 residues. V was pared by 4 bases and J by 0 bases, with 16 bases between. From germline, CDR1 is SGHNT and CDR2 YYREEE (reference sequence). CDR3 in amino acids: CASSPTPGTSNYGYTF. DNA for the CDR3: TGTGCCAGCAGCCCGACACCGGGAACTTCTAACTATGGCTACACCTTC.

This chain joins TRBV7-3 and TRBJ2-3; 8 bases match TRBD2. J lost 1 base, V lost 1 base, and 4 bases had no gene match. This CDR3 has 16 residues. CDR1 is SGHTA, CDR2 FQGTGA, per germline. CDR3 DNA: TGTGCCAGCAGCTTAATACGGCGGGGGGGCACAGATACGCAGTATTTT. Translated, it gives CASSLIRRGGTDTQYF.

This chain joins TRBV7-9 and TRBJ2-7, with 8 bases lining up with TRBD1. The V gene end was trimmed by 6 bases and the J gene end by 5 bases; junction bases not matched to a gene: 6. The CDR3 has 13 residues. CDR1 is SEHNR and CDR2 is FQNEAQ in the germline V gene (reference sequence). CDR3: CASRPDRVHEQYF. As DNA, the CDR3 is TGTGCCAGCAGACCGGACAGGGTCCACGAGCAGTACTTC. Together with reference TRBV7-9 and TRBJ2-7, the CDR3 gives the full variable domain: DTGVSQNPRHKITKRGQNVTFRCDPISEHNRLYWYRQTLGQGPEFLTYFQNEAQLEKSRLLSDRFSAERPKGSFSTLEIQRTEQGDSAMYLCASRPDRVHEQYFGPGTRLTVT.

V gene TRBV27 combines with J gene TRBJ1-6; no definite D call. Germline CDR1 is MNHEY and CDR2 is SMNVEV (reference sequence). This CDR3 has 16 amino acids. Trimming pared 3 bases from V and 0 bases from J, leaving 9 bases between. CDR3 protein: CASSFRGPSYNSPLHF. DNA for the CDR3: TGTGCCAGCAGTTTCCGGGGTCCCTCCTATAATTCACCCCTCCACTTT.

The chain has TRBV4-2 and TRBJ2-5, with 8 bases fitting TRBD2. Germline lookup yields CDR1 LGHNA and CDR2 YNFKEQ. The V segment lost 1 base and the J segment 10 bases; nucleotides outside the gene matches: 11. This CDR3 has 15 amino acids. The CDR3 DNA follows: TGTGCCAGCAGCCAAGCCCGGACTAGCCTGGAAGACCAGTACTTC. Protein product: CASSQARTSLEDQYF.